The clone carrying this T cell receptor beta chain was recorded only once. Its target is not known. The data were taken from a study of PD-1 blockade in mismatch repair-deficient tumors. Turning to the study itself: Patients had around 11 mismatch repair-deficient cancer types, all previously treated and progressing.

The CDR3 runs to 13 residues. The germline V gene encodes CDR1 MDHEN and CDR2 SYDVKM. The ends were cut back, 1 base at V and 7 bases at J, with 10 bases in the middle. Described time point: 10-day in vitro stimulation with candidate neoantigen peptide 5. Each of about seven ELISpot-reactive candidate peptides was used for roughly ten-day stimulation. Profiled with immunoSEQ multiplex PCR; TCRdb holds only in-frame clones, not every one. The sample gives around 14,000 clones, under 90% of which show up once; approximately 11% is in the top ten. The sample consisted of cells cultured in vitro, taken from a patient treated with pembrolizumab. This TCR was recovered from an adult with mismatch repair-deficient cancer. The V gene is TRBV28, the J gene TRBJ1-1; D is uncertain. CDR3 amino acids: CASSLFETGEAFF. The CDR3 DNA reads as TGTGCCAGCAGTTTATTTGAAACGGGTGAAGCTTTCTTT.